In this sample, the clone carrying this TCR beta chain turned up a few times. This sample also contains other DNA sequences that code for the same CDR3. These data come from a study of T cell responses to AZD1222 COVID-19 vaccine. Sequencing was performed with immunoSEQ multiplex PCR; in TCRdb, only in-frame clones are kept and a portion is missing. The sample holds about 100,000 clones, more than 70% seen once. Trimming removed 2 bases at V and 5 bases at J, with 7 bases between. CDR1 and CDR2 from the germline V gene are SEHNR and FQNEAQ (reference sequence). This CDR3 region has 14 residues. J is TRBJ1-6 and V is TRBV7-9; D not resolved. The sequencing here drew on peripheral blood, taken on day 0 of AZD1222 vaccination. The TCR originated in an adult in good health. The CDR3 coding sequence is TGTGCCAGCAGCTTAAGTGCGGATAATTCACCCCTCCACTTT. Its protein product is CASSLSADNSPLHF.